A selection of T cell receptor beta chains follows, all from one sample in a study of regulatory T cells in long-lasting Graves disease. MiXCR was run by TCRdb on the multiplex PCR reads, yielding one entry per CDR3 protein. The repertoire consists of approximately 540,000 distinct CDR3 sequences, with around 12% occurring once and the leading ten covering almost 9%. The same sample was also used in a study of T cells in Graves' hyperthyroidism and ophthalmopathy.

Specimen: peripheral blood mononuclear cells (PBMCs), collected at new diagnosis, from a patient treated with antithyroid drugs. The receptors stem from a woman aged 25 to 45 with Graves disease. Both conserved end residues are trimmed from each CDR3. The D gene is left open where the match is weak.

D	J	V	CDR3
TRBD1	TRBJ1-2	TRBV11-2	ASSLALTGGAKGHT
TRBD1	TRBJ2-7	TRBV4-1	ASSHPVQGKEQY
-	TRBJ2-1	TRBV3-1	ASSHSFNIPWTKTSSYNEQF
-	TRBJ1-4	TRBV20-1	SAHGAALRKLF
-	TRBJ2-7	TRBV12-3/TRBV12-4	ASSLTQGSEQY
-	TRBJ2-2	TRBV25-1	ASSGPGGTNTGELF
TRBD2	TRBJ2-1	TRBV14	ASSQARRAGKFNEQF
TRBD2	TRBJ2-5	TRBV13	ASSLLGLAGVEETQY
-	TRBJ2-5	TRBV11-3	ASSLEVVETQY
-	TRBJ1-6	TRBV30	AWSPRRGAAPFNNSPLH
TRBD1	TRBJ1-2	TRBV30	AWSNPRTGRYGYT
-	TRBJ2-7	TRBV30	AWRGPGTYEQY
-	TRBJ2-3	TRBV2	ASSERHATPADTQY
-	TRBJ2-1	TRBV29-1	SAENNEQF
-	TRBJ2-1	TRBV2	ASSDSAGFGGNEQF
-	TRBJ2-3	TRBV20-1	SAFRGWGQTDTQY
-	TRBJ2-1	TRBV19	ASSPVPERNEQF
TRBD2	TRBJ2-7	TRBV2	ASLTTSGTYGQY
TRBD2	TRBJ2-1	TRBV7-9	ASSALAGVSGEQF
TRBD2	TRBJ2-2	TRBV27	ASSSMGTLTKTSGRIAGELF
TRBD1	TRBJ1-2	TRBV5-1	ASSPQGVFYGYT
-	TRBJ1-5	TRBV28	ASSLYTGNSQPQH